What follows is one T cell receptor (beta chain) and its context. The ends were cut back, 9 bases at V and 5 bases at J, with 13 bases in the middle. The CDR3 contains 12 residues. Germline V gene sequence: CDR1 MNHEY, CDR2 SVGAGI. These data originate in a study of identical twins. TCRdb re-analysed the 5' RACE reads in MiXCR, keeping a single row per CDR3 protein. The sample carries 550,000 to 700,000 distinct CDR3 sequences, 9% to 10% recorded once. The sample was also linked to a second study, of yellow fever vaccine responses in identical twins.

Input material: PBMCs. The rearrangement joins TRBV6-5 to TRBJ1-2, with no clear D. This sequence was found in a woman aged 18-29 years in good health. This CDR3 reads CASRGTPYGYTF. The CDR3 nucleotides are TGTGCCAGTAGAGGAACCCCTTATGGCTACACCTTC.